Listed here are 23 T cell receptor beta chains from one sample, sequenced in a study of T-cell reconstitution after alpha-beta-depleted transplantation in children. A library of TCRbeta sequences, prepared with unique molecular identifiers, was generated. TCRdb redid the calling of the PCR reads with MiXCR, one entry per CDR3 protein. The sample lists 700,000 or so distinct CDR3 sequences; about an eighth were seen once. The source was PBMCs, collected before TCRalphabeta/CD19-depleted stem cell transplant. Receptors were obtained from a girl aged 2 to 10 with congenital amegakaryocytic thrombocytopenia, due to receive a stem cell transplant.

This clonotype was recorded at least ten times. V usage is TRBV12-3 or TRBV12-4 and J usage is TRBJ2-7; D is possibly TRBD2 (5 bases). The CDR3 has 14 amino acids. V was shortened by 3 bases and J by 0 bases, with 9 bases between the two germline ends. The CDR3 sequence is CASSFDGLSYEQYF. Written as DNA, the CDR3 is TGTGCCAGCAGTTTTGACGGACTCTCCTACGAGCAGTACTTC.

Notes on this clonotype: This is likely a read error, given that the CDR3 carries no conserved phenylalanine or tryptophan at its end. The CDR3 nucleotides are TGTGCCAGCAGCCGGACAGGAAGCTCCTACAACGAGCAGTTCCTC. Translated: CASSRTGSSYNEQFL. J is TRBJ2-1 and V is TRBV7-2; 7 positions agree with TRBD1. Germline values: CDR1 SGHTA, CDR2 FQGNSA. The length of the CDR3 is 15 residues.

This clonotype was detected ten times or more. This chain links TRBV5-1 with TRBJ1-2, with D tentatively TRBD1 (6 bases). Germline CDR1 SGHRS, CDR2 YFSETQ. The CDR3 consists of 13 residues. The V gene lost 1 base and the J gene lost 7 bases, with 11 bases spanning the gap. The CDR3 DNA reads TGCGCCAGCAGCTTGCGAGGGGGATCTGGCTACACCTTC. Encoded protein: CASSLRGGSGYTF. Full variable domain (missing parts from reference TRBV5-1 and TRBJ1-2): KAGVTQTPRYLIKTRGQQVTLSCSPISGHRSVSWYQQTPGQGLQFLFEYFSETQRNKGNFPGRFSGRQFSNSRSEMNVSTLELGDSALYLCASSLRGGSGYTFGSGTRLTVV.

This clonotype occurred a few times. This chain connects TRBV20-1 to TRBJ2-1; D might be TRBD2 (5 bases). The V end was cut by 3 bases, the J end by 8 bases, with 17 bases between. CDR3 length equals 14 residues. Germline V gene data show CDR1 as DFQATT and CDR2 as SNEGSKA (reference sequence). CDR3 DNA: TGCAGTGCTAGTTCAGTTACCATGAGGGATGAGCAGTTCTTC. Protein sequence: CSASSVTMRDEQFF.

This clonotype was found many times. The CDR3 here is CSAWDLTNTGELFF. The CDR3 nucleotides read TGCAGTGCTTGGGACTTAACGAACACCGGGGAGCTGTTTTTT. The rearrangement links TRBV20-1 to TRBJ2-2, with D tentatively TRBD2 (6 bases). This CDR3 is 14 amino acids long. V was clipped by 5 bases and J by 0 bases, with 10 bases between them. CDR1 and CDR2 (germline): DFQATT, SNEGSKA (reference sequence).

In its sample, this clonotype was seen a few times. V gene TRBV20-1 combines with J gene TRBJ2-5; 11 positions agree with TRBD2. The CDR3 spans 15 residues. Germline lookup yields CDR1 DFQATT and CDR2 SNEGSKA (reference sequence). V shed 6 bases and J 5 bases; nucleotides not matched to a gene: 11. CDR3 sequence: CSAPPLAGDEETQYF. The DNA for the CDR3 is TGCAGTGCCCCCCCACTAGCGGGAGACGAGGAGACCCAGTACTTC.

This clonotype was seen a handful of times. The chain uses TRBV7-2 and TRBJ1-5, with D possibly being TRBD1 (5 bases). The CDR3 sequence is 15 residues long. In germline, CDR1 is SGHTA, CDR2 FQGNSA. Trimming left V 5 bases short and J 4 bases short, with 15 bases between. CDR3 DNA: TGTGCCAGCAGCCAAGGCCCAGGGCTAAATCAGCCCCAGCATTTT. The encoded protein is CASSQGPGLNQPQHF.

This clonotype occurred many times. This sequence joins TRBV5-1 and TRBJ2-7; D perhaps matches TRBD1 (6 bases). The CDR3 has 19 residues. The germline gives CDR1 SGHRS, CDR2 YFSETQ. Trimming took off 1 base at V and 0 bases at J, with 23 bases between the two ends. CDR3 region: CASSLWLNSDRTTSYEQYF. The DNA of the CDR3 is TGCGCCAGCAGCTTGTGGTTGAACTCAGACAGGACAACCTCCTACGAGCAGTACTTC.

The sample holds a few counts of this clonotype. The chain employs TRBV7-8 and TRBJ1-3, with D hard to call. The CDR3 is made up of 17 amino acids. CDR1 is SGHVS and CDR2 is FQNEAQ in the germline V gene. V was cut by 0 bases and J by 0 bases, with 12 bases left in between. The chain's CDR3 is CASSLAPLGSSGNTIYF. In DNA form, the CDR3 reads TGTGCCAGCAGCTTAGCGCCCCTTGGCAGCTCTGGAAACACCATATATTTT.

The J gene is TRBJ2-4, the V gene TRBV20-1; weak D call: TRBD2 (7 bases). Trimming took off 5 bases at V and 5 bases at J, with 16 bases between the two ends. The CDR3 is 14 amino acids. CDR1 and CDR2 (germline): DFQATT, SNEGSKA (reference sequence). In DNA form, the CDR3 reads TGCAGTGCTTTAATCGGGGGGCGCGAAAACATTCAGTACTTC. This codes for CSALIGGRENIQYF.

This clonotype was seen at least ten times. The gene calls are TRBV7-9 and TRBJ2-7; no firm D call. The germline V and J ends were trimmed by 5 bases and 4 bases, with 15 bases remaining between them. The CDR3 contains 14 residues. From germline, CDR1 is SEHNR and CDR2 FQNEAQ (reference sequence). The CDR3 region is CASSVSTMDYEQYF. Written as DNA, the CDR3 is TGTGCCAGCAGCGTTAGCACCATGGATTACGAGCAGTACTTC.

V usage is TRBV6-2 or TRBV6-3 and J usage is TRBJ1-1; D is perhaps TRBD1 (5 bases). Per the germline V gene, CDR1 is MNHEY and CDR2 is SVGEGT. CDR3 size: 14 residues. The ends were cut back, 6 bases at V and 3 bases at J, with 14 bases in the middle. CDR3 loop: CASSTGLGDTEAFF. CDR3 bases: TGTGCCAGCAGCACAGGCCTAGGGGACACTGAAGCTTTCTTT.

The DNA of the CDR3 is TGCAGTGCTATTGAGCGGGAGTTGGCTACGCAGTATTTT. Protein sequence: CSAIERELATQYF. The chain has TRBV20-1 and TRBJ2-3, with 8 positions matching TRBD2. Germline V lookup: CDR1 DFQATT, CDR2 SNEGSKA (reference sequence). The junction had 8 bases not matched to a gene; V was cut back by 4 bases and J by 8 bases. The CDR3 totals 13 residues.

This clonotype was observed many times. The V gene is TRBV30, the J gene TRBJ2-7; TRBD2 matches 11 bases. Per the germline V gene, CDR1 is GTSNPN and CDR2 is SVGIG (reference sequence). CDR3 length: 14 residues. V shed 5 bases, J shed 4 bases, and the junction held 7 bases outside the gene matches. Here the CDR3 DNA reads TGTGCCTGGGGGAAGGGACTAGCGGCATACGAGCAGTACTTC. Its translation is CAWGKGLAAYEQYF.

In its sample, this clonotype was seen many times. The chain combines TRBV10-1 with TRBJ2-1, with D possibly matching TRBD2 (6 bases). Germline CDR1 and CDR2: WNHNN and SYGVQD (reference sequence). Between the trimmed V and J ends, which lost 0 bases and 2 bases, there was a span of 11 bases. The CDR3 is 16 residues long. CDR3 region: CASSESLREPYNEQFF. In nucleotides, the CDR3 is TGCGCCAGCAGTGAGTCTCTGCGGGAACCCTACAATGAGCAGTTCTTC.

This clonotype was observed many times. At one end the junction does not follow the germline gene, possibly because of a read error. V is TRBV5-1 and J is TRBJ2-2, with no clear D. In germline, CDR1 is SGHRS, CDR2 YFSETQ. There are 12 residues in the CDR3. CDR3 protein: CASGLDAGELFF. The CDR3 bases are TGCGCCAGCGGCTTAGATGCCGGGGAGCTGTTTTTT.

The chain employs TRBV7-8 and TRBJ2-2; TRBD2 aligns across 15 bases. Germline V CDR1 and CDR2: SGHVS, FQNEAQ. The V and J ends lost 4 bases and 4 bases, in that order; junction bases with no gene match: 10. The CDR3 totals 19 residues. The CDR3 DNA is TGTGCCAGCAGCTCAAGGACTAGCGGGAGGGCCTCGGGCACCGGGGAGCTGTTTTTT. This gives the protein CASSSRTSGRASGTGELFF.

The table lists this clonotype with many counts. The chain carries TRBV5-1 and TRBJ2-3, with TRBD2 matching 14 bases. The CDR3 length is 16 residues. The junction had 3 bases not matched to a gene; V was cut back by 1 base and J by 5 bases. Germline-derived CDR1 and CDR2 are SGHRS and YFSETQ. The CDR3 loop is CASSLFGLAGGDTQYF. CDR3 sequence (DNA): TGCGCCAGCAGCTTGTTCGGACTAGCGGGAGGAGATACGCAGTATTTT.

This chain links TRBV3-1 with TRBJ2-7; a possible D gene is TRBD1 (6 bases). This CDR3 comprises 14 residues. Germline V gives CDR1 LGHDT, CDR2 YNNKEL (reference sequence). Trimming removed 3 bases from V and 2 bases from J, with 11 bases in between. The CDR3, as DNA: TGTGCCAGCAGCCACACTCAGGGGCCCTACGAGCAGTACTTC. The encoded protein is CASSHTQGPYEQYF.

This clonotype has ten or more counts. The chain employs TRBV20-1 and TRBJ1-2; D is undetermined. This CDR3 region has 14 residues. Between the trimmed V and J ends, which lost 1 base and 1 base, there was a span of 10 bases. Germline V gene data show CDR1 as DFQATT and CDR2 as SNEGSKA (reference sequence). CDR3 in DNA: TGCAGTGCTAGAGCAATGACTGATAACTATGGCTACACCTTC. Protein product: CSARAMTDNYGYTF.

This clonotype was observed at least ten times. The gene calls are TRBV7-6 and TRBJ1-1; D is ambiguous. Germline CDR1 is SGHVS and CDR2 is FNYEAQ. This CDR3 has 13 residues. V was shortened by 5 bases and J by 1 base, with 8 bases between the two germline ends. The CDR3: CASSTFGNTEAFF. CDR3 DNA sequence: TGTGCCAGCAGCACGTTTGGGAACACTGAAGCTTTCTTT.

The chain uses TRBV10-2 and TRBJ2-7, with 10 nucleotides matching TRBD2. Germline-derived CDR1 and CDR2 are WSHSY and SAAADI. J was trimmed by 5 bases and V by 7 bases; bases with no gene match: 8. This CDR3 region has 14 residues. CDR3 bases: TGCGCCAGCACCTCCGGTAGCGGGAGGAACGAGCAGTACTTC. It is translated as CASTSGSGRNEQYF.

The chain recombines TRBV18 with TRBJ2-2, with D perhaps matching TRBD2 (6 bases). Between the trimmed V and J ends, which lost 2 bases and 6 bases, there was a span of 10 bases. Germline V gives CDR1 KGHSH, CDR2 LQKENI. CDR3 size: 14 residues. DNA for the CDR3: TGTGCCAGCTCACCAGATACTAGCCCCGGGGAGCTGTTTTTT. Its protein product is CASSPDTSPGELFF.